This T cell receptor (beta chain) originates from a study of glioma-infiltrating T cells after dendritic cell vaccination. V shed 0 bases and J shed 5 bases, with 8 bases lying between them. Germline loops: CDR1 WSHSY, CDR2 SAAADI. The CDR3 totals 14 residues. Amplification used 60 V beta primers and 13 J beta primers. The protocol was immunoSEQ multiplex PCR, while the TCRdb copy is restricted to in-frame clones and leaves out a portion. The repertoire holds about 30,000 clones, with 85% to 95% as singletons. This sequence joins TRBV10-2 and TRBJ1-5; D perhaps matches TRBD1 (5 bases). The sequencing here drew on blood, taken before dendritic cell vaccination. This TCR was recovered from a human donor with glioblastoma. CDR3 nucleotides: TGCGCCAGCAGTGAGTCTGGAGGGGATCAGCCCCAGCATTTT. Translated, it gives CASSESGGDQPQHF.